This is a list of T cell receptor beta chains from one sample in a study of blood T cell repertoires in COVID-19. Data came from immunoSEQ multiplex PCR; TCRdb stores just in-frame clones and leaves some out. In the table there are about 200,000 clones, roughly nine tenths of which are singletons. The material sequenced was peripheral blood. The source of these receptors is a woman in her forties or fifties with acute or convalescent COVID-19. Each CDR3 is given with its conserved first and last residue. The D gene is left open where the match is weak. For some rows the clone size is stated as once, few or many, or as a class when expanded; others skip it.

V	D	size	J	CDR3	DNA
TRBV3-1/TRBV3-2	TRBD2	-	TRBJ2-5	CASSQAGGETQYF	TGTGCCAGCAGCCAAGCCGGGGGGGAGACCCAGTACTTC
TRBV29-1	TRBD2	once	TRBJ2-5	CSASGGGGQETQYF	TGCAGCGCCTCGGGCGGGGGGGGCCAAGAGACCCAGTACTTC
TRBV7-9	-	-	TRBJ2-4	CASSLAGGLAKNIQYF	TGTGCCAGCAGCTTAGCGGGAGGATTAGCCAAAAACATTCAGTACTTC
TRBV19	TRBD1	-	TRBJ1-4	CASSIGTGGAEKLFF	TGTGCCAGTAGTATAGGGACAGGGGGCGCCGAAAAACTGTTTTTT
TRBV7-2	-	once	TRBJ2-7	CASSAGPANYEQYF	TGTGCCAGCAGCGCTGGGCCGGCGAACTACGAGCAGTACTTC
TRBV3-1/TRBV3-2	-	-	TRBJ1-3	CASSQRGNSGNTIYF	TGTGCCAGCAGCCAAAGAGGCAACTCTGGAAACACCATATATTTT
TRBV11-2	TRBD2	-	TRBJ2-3	CASSLDAPTWDYATDTQYF	TGTGCCAGCAGCTTAGATGCACCGACTTGGGACTACGCCACAGATACGCAGTATTTT
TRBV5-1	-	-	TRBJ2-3	CASSLQVLRTDTQYF	TGCGCCAGCAGCCTGCAGGTCCTAAGGACAGATACGCAGTATTTT
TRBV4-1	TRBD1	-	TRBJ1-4	CASSQAGGTAEKLFF	TGCGCCAGCAGCCAAGCAGGGGGCACGGCTGAAAAACTGTTTTTT
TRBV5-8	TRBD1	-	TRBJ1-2	CASSFGQGDGYTF	TGTGCCAGCAGCTTCGGACAGGGAGATGGCTACACCTTC
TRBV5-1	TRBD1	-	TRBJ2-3	CASSPDRDRTDTQYF	TGCGCCAGCAGCCCGGACAGGGATCGTACAGATACGCAGTATTTT
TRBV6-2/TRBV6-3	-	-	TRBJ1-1	CASSYSSGGPTEAFF	TGTGCCAGCAGTTACTCTTCCGGGGGACCCACTGAAGCTTTCTTT
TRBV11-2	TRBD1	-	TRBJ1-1	CASSPGQLTEAFF	TGTGCCAGCAGCCCGGGACAGCTCACTGAAGCTTTCTTT